The 28 T cell receptor beta chains below were found in one sample sequenced in a study of T cell changes during pregnancy in multiple sclerosis. Only in-frame clones appear in the TCRdb table, and some are missing; sequencing was by immunoSEQ multiplex PCR. Among 100,000 or so clones listed, around 93% were seen once. This specimen consisted of peripheral blood, obtained before pregnancy. These receptors all come from a female donor with multiple sclerosis, enrolled in a pregnancy study.

In its sample, this clone was seen a few times. The CDR3 is CASSLGGLETQYF. The CDR3 DNA reads TGTGCCAGCAGCTTAGGCGGGTTAGAGACCCAGTACTTC. J is TRBJ2-5 and V is TRBV7-6; D is perhaps TRBD2 (5 bases). The CDR3 has 13 amino acids. The germline V and J ends were trimmed by 1 base and 4 bases, with 7 bases remaining between them. Germline CDR1 is SGHVS and CDR2 is FNYEAQ.

V gene TRBV9 combines with J gene TRBJ2-3, with 8 bases that match TRBD2. The CDR3 length is 15 residues. The trim removed 3 bases at V and 8 bases at J, leaving 11 bases unmatched. Germline loops: CDR1 SGDLS, CDR2 YYNGEE. The chain's CDR3 is CASSATGTSGGTQYF. Here the CDR3 DNA reads TGTGCCAGCAGCGCAACAGGGACTAGTGGGGGTACGCAGTATTTT.

V is TRBV19 and J is TRBJ2-6; maybe TRBD1 (6 bases). The CDR3 loop spans 15 amino acids. V lost 6 bases, J lost 4 bases, and 13 bases lay in between. Per germline, CDR1 LNHDA and CDR2 SQIVND (reference sequence). CDR3 in DNA: TGTGCCAGTAGCCCTCAGGGGCCCGGGGCCAACGTCCTGACTTTC. Its translation is CASSPQGPGANVLTF.

The chain recombines TRBV4-1 with TRBJ2-7, with no clear D. This CDR3 comprises 13 residues. Deletions cut 2 bases from V and 3 bases from J, with 8 bases between. CDR1 is MGHRA and CDR2 is YSYEKL in the germline V gene. CDR3 sequence: CASSQNGVYEQYF. The DNA for the CDR3 is TGCGCCAGCAGCCAAAACGGAGTCTACGAGCAGTACTTC.

The CDR3 spells CASSLWTLNEQFF. CDR3 sequence (DNA): TGTGCCAGCAGCTTATGGACACTAAATGAGCAGTTCTTC. The chain joins TRBV11-2 to TRBJ2-1; a possible D gene is TRBD1 (5 bases). With 2 bases removed from V and 7 bases from J, the gap between germline ends came to 9 bases. The CDR3 consists of 13 residues. Looked up from germline, CDR1 is SGHAT and CDR2 is FQNNGV.

This clone was seen only a few times. This chain uses TRBV7-2 with TRBJ2-7, with a weak D call TRBD1 (5 bases). The CDR3 has 13 amino acids. Per the germline V gene, CDR1 is SGHTA and CDR2 is FQGNSA. The V end was cut by 4 bases, the J end by 3 bases, with 10 bases between. The CDR3 loop is CASSSDSSYEQYF. The CDR3 DNA follows: TGTGCCAGCAGCTCAGACAGTAGCTACGAGCAGTACTTC.

The chain has TRBV10-2 and TRBJ2-7; 13 bases map to TRBD2. The CDR3 sequence is 15 residues long. V was pared by 6 bases and J by 5 bases, with 7 bases of the junction left unmatched. CDR1 is WSHSY and CDR2 is SAAADI in the germline V gene. The CDR3 sequence: CASSIRTSGSHEQYF. In nucleotides, the CDR3 is TGCGCCAGCAGCATAAGGACTAGCGGGAGCCACGAGCAGTACTTC.

The chain links TRBV11-2 to TRBJ1-1; D unresolved. Per germline, CDR1 SGHAT and CDR2 FQNNGV. The ends were cut back, 5 bases at V and 0 bases at J, with 13 bases in the middle. The CDR3 length is 15 residues. This CDR3 is CASSTKAGLNTEAFF. The CDR3 coding sequence is TGTGCCAGCAGCACAAAGGCGGGGTTGAACACTGAAGCTTTCTTT.

This clone has only a few counts. This chain uses TRBV11-2 with TRBJ1-1; a possible D gene is TRBD1 (5 bases). The CDR3 covers 15 residues. Trimming took 3 bases from V and 1 from J, leaving 12 bases between them. Germline V CDR1 and CDR2: SGHAT, FQNNGV. The CDR3, as DNA: TGTGCCAGCAGCTTGTGGGGGGGAGAGAACACTGAAGCTTTCTTT. Its protein is CASSLWGGENTEAFF.

V gene TRBV6-5 combines with J gene TRBJ1-2; 9 bases match TRBD1. Germline assignment: CDR1 MNHEY and CDR2 SVGAGI. The CDR3 loop spans 16 amino acids. J lost 4 bases, V lost 3 bases, and 9 bases had no gene match. The CDR3 nucleotides are TGTGCCAGCAGTTATTCCGGGACAGGGAAATCCTATGGCTACACCTTC. Translating gives CASSYSGTGKSYGYTF.

The chain combines TRBV7-6 with TRBJ2-1; the D is unclear. Germline CDR1 SGHVS, CDR2 FNYEAQ. This CDR3 spans 13 amino acids. The V end lost 1 base, the J end lost 7 bases, and 8 bases lay between the germline ends. CDR3 amino acids: CASSLGAQNEQFF. The DNA of the CDR3 is TGTGCCAGCAGCTTAGGGGCCCAAAATGAGCAGTTCTTC.

The genes are TRBV18 and TRBJ1-2; TRBD1 matches 11 bases. The J segment lost 6 bases and the V segment lost 1 base, leaving 7 bases of the junction unmatched. This CDR3 has 16 amino acids. Germline V gene lookup returns CDR1 KGHSH and CDR2 LQKENI. This CDR3 reads CASSPRTGTGGHGYTF. DNA of the CDR3: TGTGCCAGCTCACCACGAACCGGGACAGGGGGGCATGGCTACACCTTC.

This sequence joins TRBV18 and TRBJ1-3, with TRBD1 identical over 10 bases. CDR1 is KGHSH, CDR2 LQKENI, per germline. V lost 7 bases to trimming and J lost 4 bases; unmatched junction nucleotides: 4. CDR3 length: 14 residues. The CDR3 reads CASWTGGNGNTIYF. CDR3 sequence (DNA): TGTGCCAGCTGGACAGGGGGTAACGGAAACACCATATATTTT. Variable domain in full (rest from reference TRBV18 and TRBJ1-3): NAGVMQNPRHLVRRRGQEARLRCSPMKGHSHVYWYRQLPEEGLKFMVYLQKENIIDESGMPKERFSAEFPKEGPSILRIQQVVRGDSAAYFCASWTGGNGNTIYFGEGSWLTVV.

This sequence joins TRBV6-5 and TRBJ1-2, with D tentatively TRBD1 (6 bases). V was pared by 0 bases and J by 8 bases, with 13 bases between. Germline CDR1 and CDR2: MNHEY and SVGAGI. There are 14 residues in the CDR3. CDR3 region: CASSYSEWTDGYTF. The DNA for the CDR3 is TGTGCCAGCAGTTACTCGGAATGGACAGACGGCTACACCTTC.

This clone was counted once. V usage is TRBV7-9 and J usage is TRBJ2-7; the match to TRBD1 covers 7 bases. Germline V lookup: CDR1 SEHNR, CDR2 FQNEAQ (reference sequence). This CDR3 spans 13 amino acids. V gave up 5 bases and J gave up 3 bases; unmatched junction bases: 4. CDR3 region: CASSVGTDYEQYF. CDR3 in DNA: TGTGCCAGCAGCGTAGGGACAGACTACGAGCAGTACTTC.

DNA of the CDR3: TGCGCCAGCAGCTTGGCGGCGGGAGAAGGGTACGAGCAGTACTTC. Translated: CASSLAAGEGYEQYF. V and J are TRBV5-1 and TRBJ2-7, with 7 bases lining up with TRBD2. Losses at the gene ends were 0 bases for V and 4 bases for J; bases not matched to a gene: 7. The CDR3 is 15 residues long. The germline CDR1 and CDR2 sequences are SGHRS and YFSETQ.

This chain connects TRBV18 to TRBJ2-7; 8 bases align to TRBD2. The CDR3 consists of 16 residues. V lost 0 bases and J lost 2; bases outside the gene matches: 6. CDR1 and CDR2 (germline): KGHSH, LQKENI. CDR3 loop: CASSPPSVAGTYEQYF. In DNA, the CDR3 is TGTGCCAGCTCACCACCGTCGGTAGCGGGGACCTACGAGCAGTACTTC.

The sample holds a few counts of this clone. V gene TRBV10-3 combines with J gene TRBJ1-2; maybe TRBD1 (6 bases). CDR3 length equals 15 residues. Germline V CDR1 and CDR2: ENHRY, SYGVKD. V was cut by 11 bases and J by 7 bases, with 26 bases left in between. As DNA, the CDR3 is TGTGCCGTAAAGGGGGACAAGGCCGTTTCGGGTGGCTACACCTTC. As protein: CAVKGDKAVSGGYTF.

V is TRBV19 and J is TRBJ2-7; TRBD2 agrees at 11 bases. The trim removed 5 bases at V and 4 bases at J, leaving 7 bases unmatched. The CDR3 sequence is 15 residues long. Germline CDR1 and CDR2: LNHDA and SQIVND (reference sequence). The CDR3 bases are TGTGCCAGTAGTTCCGGGACTAGCGGAGCTTACGAGCAGTACTTC. This codes for CASSSGTSGAYEQYF.

This chain connects TRBV30 to TRBJ2-7; TRBD1 is a possible D gene (6 bases). The CDR3 has 13 amino acids. The V gene lost 2 bases and the J gene lost 3 bases, with 11 bases spanning the gap. The germline gives CDR1 GTSNPN, CDR2 SVGIG (reference sequence). The CDR3 here is CAWSTGYFYEQYF. CDR3 DNA: TGTGCCTGGAGTACAGGGTACTTCTACGAGCAGTACTTC.

This chain connects TRBV6-1 to TRBJ1-5; no clear D gene. CDR1 and CDR2 (germline): MNHNS, SASEGT. The V end lost 2 bases, the J end lost 6 bases, and 14 bases lay between the germline ends. The CDR3 loop spans 15 amino acids. CDR3 sequence reads: CASSEWRVGIQPQHF. CDR3 coding DNA: TGTGCCAGCAGTGAATGGAGGGTAGGCATTCAGCCCCAGCATTTT.

This clone has a single count. The chain carries TRBV20-1 and TRBJ1-1; D is undetermined. V was shortened by 3 bases and J by 3 bases, with 2 bases between the two germline ends. Germline-derived CDR1 and CDR2 are DFQATT and SNEGSKA (reference sequence). The CDR3 totals 10 residues. CDR3 bases: TGCAGTGCTAGCGACACTGAAGCTTTCTTT. This encodes CSASDTEAFF.

This clone is a singleton in its sample. The chain employs TRBV4-2 and TRBJ2-7; TRBD2 matches 8 bases. The CDR3 length is 14 residues. CDR1 and CDR2 (germline): LGHNA, YNFKEQ. Trimming at V came to 1 base and at J to 7 bases, leaving 6 bases not matched to a gene. The DNA for the CDR3 is TGTGCCAGCAGCCAAGGAGCGGGAGTTGAAGAGCAGTACTTC. Protein sequence: CASSQGAGVEEQYF.

The chain has TRBV5-1 and TRBJ2-7; 9 bases fit TRBD2. V shed 4 bases and J 5 bases; nucleotides not matched to a gene: 10. The CDR3 contains 15 residues. Germline values: CDR1 SGHRS, CDR2 YFSETQ. CDR3 residues: CASSPSSGTLHEQYF. The CDR3 DNA reads as TGCGCCAGCAGCCCCTCTAGCGGGACTCTGCACGAGCAGTACTTC.

The chain uses TRBV6-1 and TRBJ2-3, with D perhaps TRBD2 (5 bases). With 4 bases removed from V and 1 base from J, the gap between germline ends came to 9 bases. The CDR3 is made up of 14 amino acids. CDR1 and CDR2 from the germline V gene are MNHNS and SASEGT. Here the CDR3 DNA reads TGTGCCAGCAGTGGGCGGACTGGCACAGATACGCAGTATTTT. It is translated as CASSGRTGTDTQYF.

V gene TRBV19 combines with J gene TRBJ2-5; D not resolved. CDR1 and CDR2 (germline): LNHDA, SQIVND (reference sequence). The CDR3 is 15 residues long. V shed 6 bases and J shed 1 base, with 15 bases lying between them. The chain's CDR3 is CASSLRGAFQETQYF. CDR3 DNA sequence: TGTGCCAGTAGCCTCCGCGGCGCCTTCCAAGAGACCCAGTACTTC.

The V and J genes are TRBV10-3 and TRBJ1-2, with 8 positions matching TRBD1. The ends lost 6 bases at V and 3 bases at J; junction bases unmatched: 6. Germline V lookup: CDR1 ENHRY, CDR2 SYGVKD. CDR3 length: 14 residues. CDR3 DNA sequence: TGTGCCATCAGGACAGGGGCGGTAGACTATGGCTACACCTTC. This gives the protein CAIRTGAVDYGYTF.

This chain links TRBV29-1 with TRBJ1-1, with D possibly TRBD1 on 6 matching bases. The CDR3 is made up of 16 amino acids. The germline gives CDR1 SQVTM, CDR2 ANQGSEA. Trimming removed 6 bases from V and 4 bases from J, with 24 bases in between. The CDR3 DNA is TGCAGCGTCCCCATAGCCCCACAGGGATCGGGCACTGAAGCTTTCTTT. Residues: CSVPIAPQGSGTEAFF.